The TCR beta chain under discussion was sequenced for a study of a mutant IDH1 vaccine in newly diagnosed glioma. Overall study: Weeks 1, 3, 5, 7, 11, 15, 19 and 23 were when patients received their eight vaccinations. Treated patients, averaging 40.4 years, were roughly 62% male and about 40% female.

Sequencing was performed with immunoSEQ multiplex PCR; in TCRdb, only in-frame clones are kept and a portion is missing. The repertoire holds more than 55,000 clones, roughly three quarters seen once, with roughly 8.1% in the top ten. Time point reported: week 23, last vaccination. Topical imiquimod accompanied each vaccine dose, which consisted of 300 ug of mutant IDH1 20-mer peptide. Comment on this clone: The target antigen is unknown.

Overall study findings and caveats: Vaccination induced immune responses in approximately 94% of patients. Top peripheral T cell clonotype shifts appeared unrelated to pseudoprogression.

The CDR3 totals 15 residues. V lost 5 bases, J lost 3 bases, and 17 bases lay in between. Germline assignment: CDR1 SGHVS and CDR2 FNYEAQ. The rearrangement uses TRBV7-6 and TRBJ2-7; D assignment may be TRBD1 or TRBD2 (5 bases each). Sequenced here: PBMCs, sampled from a glioma patient whose treatment included an IDH1 peptide vaccine. The sequence derives from a woman between 35 and 50 years old with glioma. Some clones in this sample may be carry-over from other donors' samples. CDR3 DNA: TGTGCCAGCAGCCCCGGCCCGGGACGGAACTACGAGCAGTACTTC. Translating gives CASSPGPGRNYEQYF.